The rows below give T cell receptor beta chains drawn from one sample of a study of cytomegalovirus exposure and HLA in healthy donors. Method: immunoSEQ multiplex PCR; TCRdb's copy keeps in-frame clones and lacks some. The sample lists 150,000 or so clones; 79% were seen once. The sequenced sample was PBMCs. These receptors all stem from a man aged 25 to 40 in good health and CMV-seropositive. CDR3s leave out the opening cysteine and the closing phenylalanine or tryptophan. A D gene is named only where the DNA matches it firmly.

NA	NA	TRBV15	13	ATSRALGGAYEQY
TRBJ1-1	TRBD1	TRBV30	11	AWSRQGNGEAF
TRBJ1-4	NA	TRBV2	15	AGHRRAGWAENEKLF
TRBJ1-3	NA	TRBV28	11	ASSSRVANTIY
TRBJ2-1	TRBD1	TRBV5-1	14	ASSLLGDRGGNEQF
TRBJ1-1	NA	TRBV10-3	10	AISSGRGEAF
TRBJ2-2	TRBD1	TRBV29-1	12	SVWDRQGNGELF
TRBJ1-5	TRBD1	TRBV4-2	14	ASSQESGTDNQPQH
TRBJ1-2	TRBD1	TRBV25-1	14	ASSEDRGRSFYGYT
TRBJ1-2	NA	TRBV30	10	AWSRRGYGYT
TRBJ1-5	TRBD1	TRBV19	12	ASRSLDRTQPQH
TRBJ2-5	TRBD1	TRBV19	15	ASTRRDRGQGAGTQY
TRBJ2-7	NA	TRBV21-1	13	ASSKGGRILREQY
TRBJ1-3	TRBD1	TRBV6-5	12	ASKTGNSGNTIY
TRBJ2-7	TRBD2	TRBV5-4	13	ASRSSGTSVHEQY
TRBJ2-7	TRBD2	TRBV7-2	11	ASKGAGDYEQY
TRBJ2-3	TRBD1	TRBV6-6	13	ASSPRGLDTDTQY
TRBJ1-1	NA	TRBV7-2	13	ASSLAATGNTEAF
TRBJ1-5	NA	TRBV11-2	13	ASSLVAYSNQPQH
TRBJ2-2	NA	TRBV29-1	8	SVRTGELF
TRBJ2-5	TRBD2	TRBV4-3	17	ASSQVNWGASGGLEPQY
TRBJ1-3	NA	TRBV4-2	13	ASSHDRLAGNTIY
TRBJ2-5	TRBD2	TRBV11-2	14	ASSLPGLAPSETQY
TRBJ2-5	NA	TRBV5-6	11	ASSPESGETQY
TRBJ1-1	NA	TRBV30	13	AWSVRGASTTEAF
TRBJ1-1	NA	TRBV9	13	ASRPRLDMNTEAF
TRBJ1-1	TRBD1	TRBV18	12	ASSPPSGGTEAF
TRBJ1-2	NA	TRBV7-3	13	ASSFMGGPNYGYT
TRBJ2-3	TRBD1	TRBV19	16	ASSIGSLLVRGQYTQY
TRBJ1-2	TRBD1	TRBV9	13	ASSVGDRVNYGYT
TRBJ1-2	NA	TRBV19	12	ASSLLGQGYGYT
TRBJ2-7	TRBD2	TRBV6-5	10	ASSVAGGGQY
TRBJ1-1	TRBD1	TRBV10-3	14	AISEPGTGGNTEAF
TRBJ2-3	TRBD2	TRBV27	13	ASSILAGEADTQY
TRBJ1-1	NA	TRBV6-1	11	ASTAEGNTEAF
TRBJ2-7	TRBD2	TRBV5-4	13	ASSSLALASSEQY
TRBJ1-2	TRBD1	TRBV5-1	11	ASSFDRGGGYT
TRBJ2-2	NA	TRBV29-1	10	SVDRGTGELF
TRBJ2-5	TRBD2	TRBV7-2	11	ASSLAGGETQY
TRBJ2-6	NA	TRBV7-2	15	ASSLVRLNSGANVLT
TRBJ2-1	TRBD2	TRBV30	12	AWRGLAGSNEQF
TRBJ1-5	NA	TRBV19	12	ASSTADVRQPQH
TRBJ1-6	TRBD1	TRBV4-1	13	ASSQGDRERTPLH
TRBJ2-1	NA	TRBV10-3	13	ATGGLTSSYNEQF
TRBJ2-1	TRBD2	TRBV5-1	13	ASNPSGNSYNEQF
TRBJ1-1	NA	TRBV16	11	ASTHRVVTEAF
TRBJ2-1	TRBD2	TRBV9	15	ASSVGGPSGGADEQF
TRBJ2-2	NA	TRBV12-5	12	ADQGEANTGELF
TRBJ2-1	NA	TRBV30	14	AWSQVVTSSYNEQF
TRBJ1-4	TRBD1	TRBV7-2	12	ASSHGQENEKLF
TRBJ2-7	TRBD1	TRBV11-2	15	ASSSNLGTGATYEQY
TRBJ1-5	TRBD1	TRBV5-1	12	ASSPGQGDQPQH